The rows below give T cell receptor beta chains drawn from one sample of a study of blood T cell repertoires in COVID-19. TCRdb's table, derived via immunoSEQ multiplex PCR, lists solely in-frame clones and lacks some. Here the sample spans about 170,000 clones, approximately 91% being singletons. Sequences were obtained from peripheral blood. These receptor sequences come from a man younger than 35 with COVID-19, enrolled during active disease. CDR3s include the opening cysteine and the closing phenylalanine or tryptophan. D genes are given only for firm matches. Where a row states a size, it is once, few, many or the class of an expanded clone; other rows omit it.

CDR3 DNA: TGTGCCAGCAGCTTGACTAGCGGGATTTACAATGAGCAGTTCTTC
CDR3 protein: CASSLTSGIYNEQFF
CDR3 length: 15
clone size: -
J gene: TRBJ2-1
D gene: TRBD2
V gene: TRBV9

CDR3 DNA: TGCGCCAGCAGCCACCTCCTAGGACTAGCCTCAGATACGCAGTATTTT
CDR3 protein: CASSHLLGLASDTQYF
CDR3 length: 16
clone size: -
J gene: TRBJ2-3
D gene: TRBD2
V gene: TRBV4-3

CDR3 DNA: TGTGCCAGCAGCCAACCGGGGGGTTCCAACACTGAAGCTTTCTTT
CDR3 protein: CASSQPGGSNTEAFF
CDR3 length: 15
clone size: -
J gene: TRBJ1-1
D gene: -
V gene: TRBV5-6

CDR3 DNA: TGTGCCACCAGTGATTTGGGGACTAAGTACAATGAGCAGTTCTTC
CDR3 protein: CATSDLGTKYNEQFF
CDR3 length: 15
clone size: -
J gene: TRBJ2-1
D gene: TRBD2
V gene: TRBV24-1

CDR3 DNA: TGTGCCACCAGTGATCCCAGGGACAGGGGGAGTAATGGCTACACCTTC
CDR3 protein: CATSDPRDRGSNGYTF
CDR3 length: 16
clone size: -
J gene: TRBJ1-2
D gene: TRBD1
V gene: TRBV24-1

CDR3 DNA: TGTGCCAGCAGCCAAGTTGTCTTGTCTTCACCCCTCCACTTT
CDR3 protein: CASSQVVLSSPLHF
CDR3 length: 14
clone size: once
J gene: TRBJ1-6
D gene: -
V gene: TRBV3-1/TRBV3-2

CDR3 DNA: TGTGCCAGCAGCGTCGAGAAAGACTATGGCTACACCTTC
CDR3 protein: CASSVEKDYGYTF
CDR3 length: 13
clone size: -
J gene: TRBJ1-2
D gene: -
V gene: TRBV9

CDR3 DNA: TGTGCCAGCAGTTCTTTAAGCGGAAACACCATATATTTT
CDR3 protein: CASSSLSGNTIYF
CDR3 length: 13
clone size: -
J gene: TRBJ1-3
D gene: -
V gene: TRBV27

CDR3 DNA: TGCGCCAGCAGCCAAGGTCCCGGGACAGGGAGCGAGCAGTACTTC
CDR3 protein: CASSQGPGTGSEQYF
CDR3 length: 15
clone size: once
J gene: TRBJ2-7
D gene: TRBD1
V gene: TRBV4-3

CDR3 DNA: TGTGCCAGTAGTATCGCCGGACAGGGCTCCTACGAGCAGTACTTC
CDR3 protein: CASSIAGQGSYEQYF
CDR3 length: 15
clone size: -
J gene: TRBJ2-7
D gene: TRBD1
V gene: TRBV19

CDR3 DNA: TGTGCCAGCAGTCACCAGGTCGAGCAGTACTTC
CDR3 protein: CASSHQVEQYF
CDR3 length: 11
clone size: -
J gene: TRBJ2-7
D gene: -
V gene: TRBV6-2/TRBV6-3

CDR3 DNA: TGTGCCAGCAGTGAATACATGAACACTGAAGCTTTCTTT
CDR3 protein: CASSEYMNTEAFF
CDR3 length: 13
clone size: -
J gene: TRBJ1-1
D gene: -
V gene: TRBV2

CDR3 DNA: TGTGCCAGCACCCCGCCCCTAGGTTATGCCCTCCACTTT
CDR3 protein: CASTPPLGYALHF
CDR3 length: 13
clone size: -
J gene: TRBJ1-6
D gene: -
V gene: TRBV28

CDR3 DNA: TGTGCCAGCAGCGTAGGTGTCAGTCACTCCTACGAGCAGTACTTC
CDR3 protein: CASSVGVSHSYEQYF
CDR3 length: 15
clone size: -
J gene: TRBJ2-7
D gene: -
V gene: TRBV9

CDR3 DNA: TGTGCCAGCAGCGCACAGGGTTTGAGCGGGGAGCTGTTTTTT
CDR3 protein: CASSAQGLSGELFF
CDR3 length: 14
clone size: -
J gene: TRBJ2-2
D gene: -
V gene: TRBV11-2

CDR3 DNA: TGTGCCAGCAGCCACCTCACAGGGGGGGGTGAAGCTTTCTTT
CDR3 protein: CASSHLTGGGEAFF
CDR3 length: 14
clone size: -
J gene: TRBJ1-1
D gene: TRBD1
V gene: TRBV13

CDR3 DNA: TGTGCCACCGGTGCCACTAGGAACAATGAGCAGTTCTTC
CDR3 protein: CATGATRNNEQFF
CDR3 length: 13
clone size: -
J gene: TRBJ2-1
D gene: -
V gene: TRBV27

CDR3 DNA: TGTGCCAGCAGTAGATTAGCGGGGCGCACAGATACGCAGTATTTT
CDR3 protein: CASSRLAGRTDTQYF
CDR3 length: 15
clone size: -
J gene: TRBJ2-3
D gene: TRBD2
V gene: TRBV28

CDR3 DNA: TGTGCCAGCAGCTTGGACCACAGTGAAAAACTGTTTTTT
CDR3 protein: CASSLDHSEKLFF
CDR3 length: 13
clone size: -
J gene: TRBJ1-4
D gene: -
V gene: TRBV5-4

CDR3 DNA: TGTGCCAGCAGCCAAGCGGGGGGACATGAAAAACTGTTTTTT
CDR3 protein: CASSQAGGHEKLFF
CDR3 length: 14
clone size: -
J gene: TRBJ1-4
D gene: -
V gene: TRBV3-1/TRBV3-2

CDR3 DNA: TGTGCCAGCTCACCCTACGGGTTGAACACTGAAGCTTTCTTT
CDR3 protein: CASSPYGLNTEAFF
CDR3 length: 14
clone size: -
J gene: TRBJ1-1
D gene: -
V gene: TRBV18

CDR3 DNA: TGTGCCAGCACTCTAGCGGGAGGGCCCACCGGGGAGCTGTTTTTT
CDR3 protein: CASTLAGGPTGELFF
CDR3 length: 15
clone size: -
J gene: TRBJ2-2
D gene: TRBD2
V gene: TRBV13

CDR3 DNA: TGTGCCAGCAGCCCCGAGGAGAACCCTAACTATGGCTACACCTTC
CDR3 protein: CASSPEENPNYGYTF
CDR3 length: 15
clone size: -
J gene: TRBJ1-2
D gene: -
V gene: TRBV4-2

CDR3 DNA: TGTGCCTGGGCCCCCGGAGGTAGCTACACCTTC
CDR3 protein: CAWAPGGSYTF
CDR3 length: 11
clone size: -
J gene: TRBJ1-2
D gene: -
V gene: TRBV30

CDR3 DNA: TGTGCCAGCAGTACCGGGACAGGGGTCTACGAGCAGTACTTC
CDR3 protein: CASSTGTGVYEQYF
CDR3 length: 14
clone size: -
J gene: TRBJ2-7
D gene: TRBD1
V gene: TRBV6-2/TRBV6-3

CDR3 DNA: TGTGCCAGCAGTGGTCAGCGGGAGGCCAGAGGAGGGTGGGAGCAGTACTTC
CDR3 protein: CASSGQREARGGWEQYF
CDR3 length: 17
clone size: -
J gene: TRBJ2-7
D gene: TRBD2
V gene: TRBV6-2/TRBV6-3

CDR3 DNA: TGTGCCAGCAGTTTACGGTTCAGGGGGATGAACACTGAAGCTTTCTTT
CDR3 protein: CASSLRFRGMNTEAFF
CDR3 length: 16
clone size: few
J gene: TRBJ1-1
D gene: TRBD1
V gene: TRBV28

CDR3 DNA: TGTGCCAGCAGCTTGGGGGGGACCGGGACAGGCTACAATGAGCAGTTCTTC
CDR3 protein: CASSLGGTGTGYNEQFF
CDR3 length: 17
clone size: once
J gene: TRBJ2-1
D gene: TRBD1
V gene: TRBV5-4

CDR3 DNA: TGCGCCAGCAGCCAGTTTACACAGGGAACGGGTTTATTAGGCACCTATGGCTACACCTTC
CDR3 protein: CASSQFTQGTGLLGTYGYTF
CDR3 length: 20
clone size: many
J gene: TRBJ1-2
D gene: -
V gene: TRBV4-3

CDR3 DNA: TGTGCCAGCTCTGAGAGGGCGCATGAGCAGTTCTTC
CDR3 protein: CASSERAHEQFF
CDR3 length: 12
clone size: -
J gene: TRBJ2-1
D gene: -
V gene: TRBV7-9

CDR3 DNA: TGTGCCAGCAGCTCCTGGCCCCGGGACTACCAAGAGACCCAGTACTTC
CDR3 protein: CASSSWPRDYQETQYF
CDR3 length: 16
clone size: -
J gene: TRBJ2-5
D gene: -
V gene: TRBV5-4

CDR3 DNA: TGTGCCACCAGCAGAGGTAGCACCTCCTACAATGAGCAGTTCTTC
CDR3 protein: CATSRGSTSYNEQFF
CDR3 length: 15
clone size: -
J gene: TRBJ2-1
D gene: -
V gene: TRBV15

CDR3 DNA: TGTGCCAGCAGCGGAATAGGGACAGGGCTTCCCTATGGCTACACCTTC
CDR3 protein: CASSGIGTGLPYGYTF
CDR3 length: 16
clone size: -
J gene: TRBJ1-2
D gene: TRBD1
V gene: TRBV9

CDR3 DNA: TGTGCCAGCAGTACTCGAGTGGGACTAAATGAGCAGTTCTTC
CDR3 protein: CASSTRVGLNEQFF
CDR3 length: 14
clone size: -
J gene: TRBJ2-1
D gene: TRBD2
V gene: TRBV6-2/TRBV6-3

CDR3 DNA: TGTGCCAGCATAGGGACTAGCGGGAGCTACGAGCAGTACTTC
CDR3 protein: CASIGTSGSYEQYF
CDR3 length: 14
clone size: -
J gene: TRBJ2-7
D gene: TRBD2
V gene: TRBV6-6

CDR3 DNA: TGTGCCAGTAGTATAGTGGGGATAGGGGGCTATTCCTCGGATACGCAGTATTTT
CDR3 protein: CASSIVGIGGYSSDTQYF
CDR3 length: 18
clone size: once
J gene: TRBJ2-3
D gene: TRBD1
V gene: TRBV19

CDR3 DNA: TGTGCCAGCAGTCTTACAGGGGTCGCCCTTACGAACACTGAAGCTTTCTTT
CDR3 protein: CASSLTGVALTNTEAFF
CDR3 length: 17
clone size: -
J gene: TRBJ1-1
D gene: TRBD1
V gene: TRBV28

CDR3 DNA: TGTGCCAGCAGCTCGGGGGGGTCGGGTTATAGCAATCAGCCCCAGCATTTT
CDR3 protein: CASSSGGSGYSNQPQHF
CDR3 length: 17
clone size: -
J gene: TRBJ1-5
D gene: -
V gene: TRBV28

CDR3 DNA: TGTGCCAGCAGCCAAGAAAATGGGACAGTGGACATGAACACTGAAGCTTTCTTT
CDR3 protein: CASSQENGTVDMNTEAFF
CDR3 length: 18
clone size: -
J gene: TRBJ1-1
D gene: TRBD1
V gene: TRBV3-1/TRBV3-2

CDR3 DNA: TGTGCCAGCAGCCGAGGGGGTGGCCCTAGCACAGATACGCAGTATTTT
CDR3 protein: CASSRGGGPSTDTQYF
CDR3 length: 16
clone size: -
J gene: TRBJ2-3
D gene: -
V gene: TRBV5-6

CDR3 DNA: TGTGCCAGCAGCCCCCTTCCCTCCGGGGAGCTGTTTTTT
CDR3 protein: CASSPLPSGELFF
CDR3 length: 13
clone size: -
J gene: TRBJ2-2
D gene: -
V gene: TRBV11-3

CDR3 DNA: TGTGCCACCTCAACCAGCGGGAGCGTTCCCTACAATGAGCAGTTCTTC
CDR3 protein: CATSTSGSVPYNEQFF
CDR3 length: 16
clone size: -
J gene: TRBJ2-1
D gene: TRBD2
V gene: TRBV24-1

CDR3 DNA: TGTGCCAGCAGCCCCGGGGGAGCGGGAGGGTTCTCTGGAGGAGATACGCAGTATTTT
CDR3 protein: CASSPGGAGGFSGGDTQYF
CDR3 length: 19
clone size: -
J gene: TRBJ2-3
D gene: TRBD2
V gene: TRBV7-8

CDR3 DNA: TGTGCCAGCAGCTTAGGCGGAGCGGATGAAGCTTTCTTT
CDR3 protein: CASSLGGADEAFF
CDR3 length: 13
clone size: -
J gene: TRBJ1-1
D gene: -
V gene: TRBV11-2

CDR3 DNA: TGTGCCAGCGGGTCCCCTCAGGGGGCTAGGGGCTACACCTTC
CDR3 protein: CASGSPQGARGYTF
CDR3 length: 14
clone size: -
J gene: TRBJ1-2
D gene: TRBD1
V gene: TRBV9

CDR3 DNA: TGTGCCAGCAGCGACCACAGGGATGGCTACACCTTC
CDR3 protein: CASSDHRDGYTF
CDR3 length: 12
clone size: -
J gene: TRBJ1-2
D gene: -
V gene: TRBV11-2